This entry lists 8 T cell receptor beta chains sequenced from one sample in a study of liver allograft versus peripheral blood T cells (dated by TCRdb to 2019 to 2021). Notes on the research overall: In liver transplant recipients, the study looked at T cell receptor repertoires in the peripheral blood and set them against the repertoires found within the transplanted livers.

This sample was sequenced with an Illumina MiSeq. Clones were called with MiXCR by TCRdb after fastp trimmed the public reads at Q25, and only in-frame beta chains were retained. Rows matching on CDR3 protein sequence are summarized as one entry with the most common DNA and genes. The sample has fewer than 15,000 distinct CDR3 sequences on record, roughly 18% of them singletons. The ten largest clonotypes hold approximately 2% of the sample. The source is a human patient who had a liver transplant. Following a transplant, a fraction of the T cells may be traceable to the graft donor.

This clonotype appeared a few times. The genes are TRBV12-3 or TRBV12-4 and TRBJ2-1; 10 bases align to TRBD1. The V and J ends lost 5 bases and 7 bases, in that order; junction bases with no gene match: 5. The length of the CDR3 is 14 residues. CDR3 in amino acids: CASSLRQGANEQFF. The CDR3 DNA is TGTGCCAGCAGTCTCCGACAGGGGGCGAATGAGCAGTTCTTC.

This clonotype was recorded a few times. This chain links TRBV12-3 or TRBV12-4 with TRBJ1-4, with a tentative D call TRBD1 (6 bases). The CDR3 is made up of 13 amino acids. Trimming took 6 bases from V and 6 from J, leaving 11 bases between them. The DNA for the CDR3 is TGTGCCAGCAGCCGGGACACCCATGAAAAACTGTTTTTT. Its protein product is CASSRDTHEKLFF.

This chain uses TRBV27 with TRBJ2-5; 7 nucleotides agree with TRBD2. The length of the CDR3 is 14 residues. V gave up 5 bases and J gave up 1 base; unmatched junction bases: 4. Germline CDR1 is MNHEY and CDR2 is SMNVEV (reference sequence). CDR3 in DNA: TGTGCCAGCAGTGCCAGCGGGGCCCAAGAGACCCAGTACTTC. Translated, it gives CASSASGAQETQYF.

This clonotype is medium-sized by share. The J gene is TRBJ2-7, the V gene TRBV29-1; TRBD1 aligns across 7 bases. V lost 0 bases, J lost 3 bases, and 8 bases stayed unmatched. The CDR3 is 15 amino acids. Germline values: CDR1 SQVTM, CDR2 ANQGSEA. The CDR3 nucleotides are TGCAGCGTTGAAGAGCGGAGACAGGGCCTCTACGAGCAGTACTTC. Protein product: CSVEERRQGLYEQYF.

The V call is TRBV6-5, the J call TRBJ2-7; D perhaps matches TRBD1 (5 bases). V was cut by 5 bases and J by 6 bases, with 20 bases left in between. CDR1 and CDR2 (germline): MNHEY, SVGAGI. The CDR3 contains 15 residues. The CDR3 spells CASSVPGRQGGEQYF. The CDR3 DNA reads as TGTGCCAGCAGTGTTCCCGGGCGGCAGGGCGGCGAGCAGTACTTC.

By share of the sample, this clonotype is medium-sized. The rearrangement joins TRBV6-5 to TRBJ1-6; 9 nucleotides agree with TRBD1. V shed 8 bases, J shed 10 bases, and the junction held 6 bases outside the gene matches. Looked up from germline, CDR1 is MNHEY and CDR2 is SVGAGI. The CDR3 sequence is 13 residues long. The CDR3 DNA reads as TGTGCCAGCTGGGGACAGGGACCCTCACCCCTCCACTTT. This encodes CASWGQGPSPLHF.

This clonotype was detected ten times or more. The rearrangement links TRBV19 to TRBJ2-2; perhaps TRBD1 as D (5 bases). Germline V CDR1 and CDR2: LNHDA, SQIVND (reference sequence). V was trimmed by 5 bases and J by 4 bases, leaving 14 bases between them. The CDR3 has 15 residues. In DNA, the CDR3 is TGTGCCAGTAGTCCGTGGACACCTTTCACCGGGGAGCTGTTTTTT. Translation: CASSPWTPFTGELFF.

Sample share makes this clonotype medium-sized (0.01 to 0.1%). The chain joins TRBV18 to TRBJ2-7; TRBD1 is a possible D gene (5 bases). The ends were cut back, 3 bases at V and 0 bases at J, with 15 bases in the middle. Germline-derived CDR1 and CDR2 are KGHSH and LQKENI. The CDR3 has 16 amino acids. In nucleotides, the CDR3 is TGTGCCAGCTCACCGGCGATGTCCAGGGCCTCCTACGAGCAGTACTTC. Its protein product is CASSPAMSRASYEQYF. The full variable domain, in which reference TRBV18 and TRBJ2-7 provide the parts outside the CDR3, is NAGVMQNPRHLVRRRGQEARLRCSPMKGHSHVYWYRQLPEEGLKFMVYLQKENIIDESGMPKERFSAEFPKEGPSILRIQQVVRGDSAAYFCASSPAMSRASYEQYFGPGTRLTVT.